These 27 T cell receptor beta chains were sequenced from one sample in a study of OX40 agonist ivuxolimab in advanced cancers. Here immunoSEQ multiplex PCR was the method, and the copy in TCRdb shows in-frame clones only, minus some. The sample records under 25,000 clones, approximately 88% being singletons. The source was CD4+ or CD8+ T cells sorted from blood, collected in a trial of the OX40 agonist ivuxolimab. The receptors derive from an adult with an advanced solid tumor such as melanoma, head and neck, liver or kidney cancer.

This chain links TRBV9 with TRBJ2-3, with D perhaps matching TRBD1 (5 bases). Germline V gene lookup returns CDR1 SGDLS and CDR2 YYNGEE. The CDR3 covers 15 residues. V lost 0 bases and J 4 bases, leaving 12 bases between the germline ends. The CDR3 is CASSVVGRAADTQYF. CDR3 coding DNA: TGTGCCAGCAGCGTAGTAGGCAGGGCCGCAGATACGCAGTATTTT.

V is TRBV7-8 and J is TRBJ2-7, with D perhaps TRBD1 (5 bases). Germline CDR1 reads SGHVS; CDR2 reads FQNEAQ. The ends were cut back, 0 bases at V and 5 bases at J, with 17 bases in the middle. The CDR3 has 16 amino acids. The CDR3 region is CASSLAGVRGFHEQYF. The CDR3 DNA reads TGTGCCAGCAGCTTAGCGGGCGTTAGGGGATTCCACGAGCAGTACTTC.

The sample holds a few counts of this clone. CDR3 sequence: CASSLGGRGISYEQYF. CDR3 DNA: TGTGCCAGCAGTTTAGGGGGACGAGGAATTTCCTACGAGCAGTACTTC. V and J are TRBV28 and TRBJ2-7; D may correspond to TRBD1 or TRBD2 (5 bases each). CDR3 length: 16 residues. CDR1 and CDR2 from the germline V gene are MDHEN and SYDVKM. V dropped 2 bases and J dropped 1 base, with 15 bases sitting between them.

The chain is built from TRBV7-3 and TRBJ2-1, with 10 bases identical to TRBD2. In germline, CDR1 is SGHTA, CDR2 FQGTGA. Trimming cost V 4 bases and J 4 bases; bases outside gene matches: 7. This CDR3 spans 16 amino acids. This CDR3 is CASSSHSGRAYNEQFF. In DNA, the CDR3 is TGTGCCAGCAGCTCCCACAGCGGGAGGGCTTACAATGAGCAGTTCTTC.

This sequence joins TRBV27 and TRBJ2-7; 8 bases match TRBD2. The CDR3 loop spans 15 amino acids. With 3 bases clipped from V and 2 bases from J, the junction kept 6 bases outside the gene matches. Looked up from germline, CDR1 is MNHEY and CDR2 is SMNVEV (reference sequence). CDR3 DNA sequence: TGTGCCAGCAGTTTGGGCGGGAGGTGGACCTACGAGCAGTACTTC. Protein sequence: CASSLGGRWTYEQYF.

This chain connects TRBV29-1 to TRBJ2-1; D ambiguous. The V gene lost 4 bases and the J gene lost 7 bases, with 11 bases spanning the gap. This CDR3 has 12 amino acids. In germline, CDR1 is SQVTM, CDR2 ANQGSEA. The CDR3, as DNA: TGCAGCGTTGGAAGGTCCGGGAATGAGCAGTTCTTC. Translation: CSVGRSGNEQFF.

This clone turned up a few times. The chain links TRBV28 to TRBJ1-1; the D gene is possibly TRBD1 (6 bases). Germline values: CDR1 MDHEN, CDR2 SYDVKM. The CDR3 runs to 13 residues. The V gene lost 7 bases and the J gene lost 6 bases, with 15 bases spanning the gap. In DNA, the CDR3 is TGTGCCAGCAACGAATTAAGGGGGGCTGAAGCTTTCTTT. It codes for CASNELRGAEAFF.

DNA for the CDR3: TGTGCCAGCAGCCCCGGGCGCGCCTACGAGCAGTACTTC. Its protein is CASSPGRAYEQYF. The chain employs TRBV5-6 and TRBJ2-7; D gene ambiguous. Germline assignment: CDR1 SGHDT and CDR2 YYEEEE. V lost 4 bases, J lost 2 bases, and 10 bases lay in between. The CDR3 sequence is 13 residues long.

V is TRBV29-1 and J is TRBJ1-1; TRBD1 aligns across 10 bases. The CDR3 totals 12 residues. Germline V gives CDR1 SQVTM, CDR2 ANQGSEA. V was clipped by 7 bases and J by 4 bases; unmatched bases: 3. The CDR3 DNA reads TGCAGCGGGACAGGGGGTATCACTGAAGCTTTCTTT. Protein: CSGTGGITEAFF.

The chain has TRBV28 and TRBJ2-4; no clear D gene. V gave up 5 bases and J gave up 8 bases, with 10 bases separating them. Per germline, CDR1 MDHEN and CDR2 SYDVKM. This CDR3 is 12 amino acids long. As DNA, the CDR3 is TGTGCCAGCAGTGATCCATGGGACATTCAGTACTTC. Amino acid sequence: CASSDPWDIQYF.

The V and J genes are TRBV9 and TRBJ2-2, with 10 bases lining up with TRBD1. V trimming: 0 bases; J trimming: 5 bases; junction bases outside the gene matches: 7. Germline V gene sequence: CDR1 SGDLS, CDR2 YYNGEE. The CDR3 spans 17 residues. CDR3 in DNA: TGTGCCAGCAGCGTAGTTTCGTGGGGACAGGGGACCGGGGAGCTGTTTTTT. Its translation: CASSVVSWGQGTGELFF.

The chain recombines TRBV9 with TRBJ2-7; D not certain. In germline, CDR1 is SGDLS, CDR2 YYNGEE. The CDR3 length is 15 residues. Trimming removed 0 bases from V and 0 bases from J, with 10 bases in between. In DNA form, the CDR3 reads TGTGCCAGCAGCGTAGGTCAAAGCAACTCCTACGAGCAGTACTTC. Protein sequence: CASSVGQSNSYEQYF.

This chain links TRBV13 with TRBJ2-3, with a possible D match to TRBD1 (5 bases). Trimming stripped 1 base from V and 1 base from J, with 9 bases between. Germline V gives CDR1 PRHDT, CDR2 FYEKMQ (reference sequence). CDR3 length equals 15 residues. This chain's CDR3 is CASSLATRGTDTQYF. The CDR3 nucleotides read TGTGCCAGCAGCTTAGCGACCAGGGGCACAGATACGCAGTATTTT.

This clone was found once. The chain couples TRBV27 to TRBJ1-5; TRBD1 aligns across 7 bases. From germline, CDR1 is MNHEY and CDR2 SMNVEV (reference sequence). After removal of 1 base from V and 6 bases from J, the junction contained 3 bases not matched to a gene. The CDR3 has 14 amino acids. The CDR3 DNA is TGTGCCAGCAGTTTATTAGGGGGCGGTCAGCCCCAGCATTTT. As protein: CASSLLGGGQPQHF.

This chain joins TRBV5-1 and TRBJ2-2, with D tentatively TRBD2 (5 bases). Trimming left V 4 bases short and J 4 bases short, with 14 bases between. Germline V gives CDR1 SGHRS, CDR2 YFSETQ. This CDR3 comprises 15 residues. CDR3 protein: CASSQITRGTGELFF. The CDR3 nucleotides are TGCGCCAGCAGCCAGATAACCCGGGGCACCGGGGAGCTGTTTTTT.

The chain has TRBV11-2 and TRBJ1-1; D is undetermined. V dropped 2 bases and J dropped 0 bases, with 10 bases sitting between them. Germline CDR1 and CDR2: SGHAT and FQNNGV. The CDR3 extends over 15 amino acids. CDR3 in amino acids: CASSLFTVMNTEAFF. CDR3 bases: TGTGCCAGCAGCTTATTTACCGTGATGAACACTGAAGCTTTCTTT.

The gene calls are TRBV7-6 and TRBJ2-7, with a weak D call TRBD2 (5 bases). The V end lost 2 bases, the J end lost 1 base, and 15 bases lay between the germline ends. Germline CDR1 SGHVS, CDR2 FNYEAQ. There are 16 residues in the CDR3. CDR3 region: CASSLFETGISYEQYF. CDR3 in DNA: TGTGCCAGCAGCTTATTTGAGACGGGGATATCCTACGAGCAGTACTTC.

This rearrangement joins TRBV4-3 to TRBJ2-2; unclear D gene. With 0 bases removed from V and 6 bases from J, the gap between germline ends came to 14 bases. Germline CDR1 reads LGHNA; CDR2 reads YSLEER. This CDR3 is built from 16 residues. The CDR3 DNA reads as TGCGCCAGCAGCCAAGAAGGACCCCCCTGGGCCGGGGAGCTGTTTTTT. As protein: CASSQEGPPWAGELFF.

The V and J genes are TRBV15 and TRBJ2-3; TRBD2 agrees at 7 bases. The germline V gene encodes CDR1 LNHNV and CDR2 YYDKDF (reference sequence). J lost 0 bases, V lost 5 bases, and 8 bases had no gene match. The CDR3 runs 16 residues. The CDR3 sequence is CATSGSGFFSTDTQYF. CDR3 bases: TGTGCCACCAGCGGTAGCGGGTTCTTTAGCACAGATACGCAGTATTTT. The full variable domain, with the rest looked up from reference TRBV15 and TRBJ2-3, is DAMVIQNPRYQVTQFGKPVTLSCSQTLNHNVMYWYQQKSSQAPKLLFHYYDKDFNNEADTPDNFQSRRPNTSFCFLDIRSPGLGDTAMYLCATSGSGFFSTDTQYFGPGTRLTVL.

J is TRBJ2-7 and V is TRBV19; 11 bases are a match to TRBD2. Trimming removed 6 bases from V and 4 bases from J; junction bases left unmatched: 5. The CDR3 consists of 14 residues. Per the germline V gene, CDR1 is LNHDA and CDR2 is SQIVND (reference sequence). The CDR3 spells CASSPPSGRYEQYF. As DNA, the CDR3 is TGTGCCAGTAGCCCCCCTAGCGGGAGGTACGAGCAGTACTTC.

The V call is TRBV23-1, the J call TRBJ2-7; D gene unclear. TRBV23-1 is placed among ORFs of uncertain function. Trimming removed 2 bases from V and 2 bases from J, with 10 bases in between. This CDR3 has 14 residues. DNA of the CDR3: TGCGCCAGCAGTCAAAACCCACAACCCTACGAGCAGTACTTC. Its translation: CASSQNPQPYEQYF.

V gene TRBV7-3 combines with J gene TRBJ2-1; D may be TRBD2 (5 bases). V was shortened by 5 bases and J by 1 base, with 12 bases between the two germline ends. Germline V gives CDR1 SGHTA, CDR2 FQGTGA. This CDR3 has 15 residues. The CDR3 DNA follows: TGTGCCAGCAGCGAAGAGGGAATGTCCTACAATGAGCAGTTCTTC. Translating gives CASSEEGMSYNEQFF.

This sequence joins TRBV5-1 and TRBJ2-7; D is undetermined. The CDR3 sequence is 11 residues long. Between the trimmed V and J ends, which lost 5 bases and 5 bases, there was a span of 8 bases. CDR1 SGHRS and CDR2 YFSETQ come from the germline V gene. CDR3 nucleotides: TGCGCCAGCAGAAAATCAGACGAGCAGTACTTC. Residues: CASRKSDEQYF.

The chain uses TRBV28 and TRBJ2-7; perhaps TRBD2 as D (6 bases). V was pared by 5 bases and J by 4 bases, with 9 bases between. From germline, CDR1 is MDHEN and CDR2 SYDVKM. The length of the CDR3 is 12 residues. CDR3 sequence: CASSRDLYEQYF. CDR3 nucleotides: TGTGCCAGCAGTCGGGACTTATACGAGCAGTACTTC.

The J gene is TRBJ1-5, the V gene TRBV27; 7 nucleotides agree with TRBD1. The CDR3 spans 14 residues. Per the germline V gene, CDR1 is MNHEY and CDR2 is SMNVEV (reference sequence). The junction had 3 bases not matched to a gene; V was cut back by 3 bases and J by 4 bases. The CDR3 spells CASSLETGNQPQHF. DNA for the CDR3: TGTGCCAGCAGTTTGGAGACAGGGAATCAGCCCCAGCATTTT.

V gene TRBV11-3 combines with J gene TRBJ2-1; D unclear. The CDR3 contains 13 residues. The V end lost 5 bases, the J end lost 9 bases, and 14 bases lay between the germline ends. Looked up from germline, CDR1 is SGHNT and CDR2 is YENEEA. CDR3 DNA: TGTGCCAGCAGCACTATCTGGTATAGTGAGCAGTTCTTC. This encodes CASSTIWYSEQFF.

V usage is TRBV7-2 and J usage is TRBJ2-3; TRBD2 aligns across 10 bases. Germline loops: CDR1 SGHTA, CDR2 FQGNSA. The J segment lost 3 bases and the V segment lost 5 bases, leaving 14 bases of the junction unmatched. This CDR3 contains 18 residues. As DNA, the CDR3 is TGTGCCAGCAGCATCCCGACTAGCGGGCCCATCTGGACAGATACGCAGTATTTT. It specifies CASSIPTSGPIWTDTQYF.